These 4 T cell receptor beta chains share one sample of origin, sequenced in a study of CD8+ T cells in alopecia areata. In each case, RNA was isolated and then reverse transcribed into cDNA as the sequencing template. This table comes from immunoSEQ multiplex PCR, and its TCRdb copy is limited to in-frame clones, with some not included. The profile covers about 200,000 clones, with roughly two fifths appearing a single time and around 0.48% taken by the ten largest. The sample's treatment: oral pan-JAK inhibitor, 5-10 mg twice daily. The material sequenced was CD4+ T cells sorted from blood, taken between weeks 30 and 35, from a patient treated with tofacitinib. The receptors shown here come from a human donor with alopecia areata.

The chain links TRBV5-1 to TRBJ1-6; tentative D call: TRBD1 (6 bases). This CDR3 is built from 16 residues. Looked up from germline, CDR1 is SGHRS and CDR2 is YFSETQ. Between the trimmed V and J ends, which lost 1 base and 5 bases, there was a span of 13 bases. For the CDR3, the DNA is TGCGCCAGCAGCTTGCAGCCGGGACAAGATAATTCACCCCTCCACTTT. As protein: CASSLQPGQDNSPLHF.

The CDR3: CASSSFSGDTYNEQFF. For the CDR3, the DNA is TGTGCCAGCAGCTCATTCAGTGGGGATACCTACAATGAGCAGTTCTTC. V and J are TRBV7-2 and TRBJ2-1, with D unresolved. Germline lookup yields CDR1 SGHTA and CDR2 FQGNSA. The CDR3 is 16 residues long. V gave up 4 bases and J gave up 2 bases, with 15 bases separating them. The whole variable domain, filled in from reference TRBV7-2 and TRBJ2-1, reads GAGVSQSPSNKVTEKGKDVELRCDPISGHTALYWYRQSLGQGLEFLIYFQGNSAPDKSGLPSDRFSAERTGGSVSTLTIQRTQQEDSAVYLCASSSFSGDTYNEQFFGPGTRLTVL.

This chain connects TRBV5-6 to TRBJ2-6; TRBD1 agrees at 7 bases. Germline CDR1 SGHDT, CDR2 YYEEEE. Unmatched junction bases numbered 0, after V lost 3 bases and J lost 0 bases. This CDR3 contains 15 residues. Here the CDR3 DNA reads TGTGCCAGCAGCTACAGGGGCTCTGGGGCCAACGTCCTGACTTTC. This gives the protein CASSYRGSGANVLTF.

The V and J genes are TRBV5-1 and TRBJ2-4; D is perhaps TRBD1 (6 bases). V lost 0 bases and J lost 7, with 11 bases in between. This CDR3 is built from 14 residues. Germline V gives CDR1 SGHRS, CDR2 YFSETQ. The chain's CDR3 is CASSLVGRGNIQYF. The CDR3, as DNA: TGCGCCAGCAGCTTGGTTGGCAGGGGTAACATTCAGTACTTC.